The 22 T cell receptor beta chains below come from one sample, sequenced in a study of T cell repertoires in cytomegalovirus infection. TCRdb recomputed calls from the reads with MiXCR, one row per CDR3 protein. The sample includes about 310,000 distinct CDR3 sequences, about 9.2% of them seen just once. Sequencing was performed on PBMCs. These receptors all come from a human donor in good health (CMV status not recorded). Some clones in this sample may be carry-over from other donors' samples.

This clonotype was detected once. This chain links TRBV27 with TRBJ2-7; 7 bases are shared with TRBD1. V lost 5 bases, J lost 3 bases, and 10 bases stayed unmatched. The CDR3 is 15 amino acids. CDR1 is MNHEY, CDR2 SMNVEV, per germline (reference sequence). CDR3 nucleotide sequence: TGTGCCAGCAGTATAATTCAGGGGGTGAACTACGAGCAGTACTTC. This encodes CASSIIQGVNYEQYF.

A few counts support this clonotype. The chain is built from TRBV10-3 and TRBJ2-7; 7 nucleotides agree with TRBD1. This CDR3 has 12 residues. Germline CDR1 and CDR2: ENHRY and SYGVKD. J lost 2 bases, V lost 9 bases, and 4 bases had no gene match. The chain's CDR3 is CAIGDRAYEQYV. DNA of the CDR3: TGTGCCATTGGGGACAGAGCCTACGAGCAGTACGTC.

In regard to this clonotype: A read error may account for a junction end that differs from germline. J is TRBJ2-3 and V is TRBV28, with D perhaps matching TRBD1 (6 bases). The CDR3 extends over 16 amino acids. Germline V gives CDR1 MDHEN, CDR2 SYDVKM. CDR3 residues: CASTGGDRLQSDTKYF. CDR3 coding DNA: TGTGCCAGCACGGGCGGCGACAGGTTGCAATCAGATACGAAGTATTTT.

The sample holds many counts of this clonotype. CDR3 coding DNA: TGTGCCAGCAGTTTAAGATCTCGGCCGGGGAATAATTCACCCCTCCACTTT. It encodes CASSLRSRPGNNSPLHF. The V and J genes are TRBV27 and TRBJ1-6; D not certain. CDR1 MNHEY and CDR2 SMNVEV come from the germline V gene (reference sequence). This CDR3 is built from 17 residues. The V gene lost 2 bases and the J gene lost 5 bases, with 16 bases spanning the gap.

This clonotype was recorded many times. The chain has TRBV7-2 and TRBJ1-2; 7 nucleotides match TRBD1. CDR3 length equals 12 residues. The trim removed 5 bases at V and 4 bases at J, leaving 1 base unmatched. In germline, CDR1 is SGHTA, CDR2 FQGNSA. The DNA for the CDR3 is TGTGCCAGCAGCCGGGACAGCTATGGCTACACCTTC. Translating it yields CASSRDSYGYTF.

A word on this clonotype: One base away lies a much larger clone, so this may be a sequencing read error. The rearrangement uses TRBV6-2 or TRBV6-3 and TRBJ2-5, with D possibly called TRBD1 or TRBD2 (5 bases each). The CDR3 loop spans 12 amino acids. Germline V CDR1 and CDR2: MNHEY, SVGEGT. The CDR3 is CASSSVGENQYF. DNA of the CDR3: TGTGCCAGCAGCTCCGTGGGGGAGAACCAGTACTTC.

The table lists this clonotype with many counts. This chain uses TRBV7-9 with TRBJ2-3; 15 bases agree with TRBD2. The germline V gene has CDR1 SEHNR and CDR2 FQNEAQ (reference sequence). With 5 bases clipped from V and 2 bases from J, the junction kept 5 bases outside the gene matches. This CDR3 has 17 amino acids. CDR3 sequence: CASSPGLAGGFTDTQYF. In nucleotides, the CDR3 is TGTGCCAGCAGCCCGGGACTAGCGGGGGGATTCACAGATACGCAGTATTTT.

There are many counts of this clonotype. The V call is TRBV27, the J call TRBJ2-7; the D is unclear. CDR1 and CDR2 from the germline V gene are MNHEY and SMNVEV (reference sequence). V lost 4 bases, J lost 7 bases, and 11 bases lay in between. There are 12 residues in the CDR3. Here the CDR3 DNA reads TGTGCCAGCAGTTCGTTCGTGGGGGAGCAGTACTTC. It translates to CASSSFVGEQYF.

This clonotype was recorded many times. The chain joins TRBV29-1 to TRBJ2-5; TRBD1 matches at 7 bases. Germline V gene lookup returns CDR1 SQVTM and CDR2 ANQGSEA. The CDR3 contains 15 residues. Trimming took 4 bases from V and 4 from J; bases not matched to a gene: 12. CDR3 coding DNA: TGCAGCGTTGTGCCCGGGACAGACCGCGGAGAGACCCAGTACTTC. Amino acids: CSVVPGTDRGETQYF.

This clonotype was recorded a few times. The J gene is TRBJ2-7, the V gene TRBV5-6; no definite D call. Per germline, CDR1 SGHDT and CDR2 YYEEEE. The length of the CDR3 is 13 residues. V dropped 3 bases and J dropped 2 bases, with 9 bases sitting between them. CDR3 in amino acids: CASSSRQTYEQYV. The CDR3 DNA follows: TGTGCCAGCAGCTCGCGACAAACCTACGAGCAGTACGTC.

This clonotype was observed a few times. This rearrangement joins TRBV28 to TRBJ2-1, with 12 bases identical to TRBD2. The germline CDR1 and CDR2 sequences are MDHEN and SYDVKM. This CDR3 region has 17 residues. The trim removed 3 bases at V and 7 bases at J, leaving 10 bases unmatched. The CDR3 DNA follows: TGTGCCAGCAGTTTCTTGACTAGCGGGGGCCCAAGGAATGAGCAGTTCTTC. Translating gives CASSFLTSGGPRNEQFF.

This clonotype was picked up a small number of times. The chain recombines TRBV20-1 with TRBJ2-7; weak D call: TRBD2 (6 bases). V lost 0 bases and J lost 6, with 15 bases in between. Germline V gives CDR1 DFQATT, CDR2 SNEGSKA (reference sequence). This CDR3 has 14 residues. The CDR3 DNA follows: TGCAGTGCTAGAGAAGGGGTATTGGGGGGCGAGCAGTACTTC. Its protein is CSAREGVLGGEQYF.

This clonotype was observed a few times. This chain links TRBV7-9 with TRBJ1-1; D is perhaps TRBD1 (5 bases). Trimming left V 7 bases short and J 4 bases short, with 16 bases between. The germline CDR1 and CDR2 sequences are SEHNR and FQNEAQ (reference sequence). The CDR3 is 14 amino acids. CDR3 amino acids: CASTHVDIGTEAFF. CDR3 coding DNA: TGTGCCAGCACCCACGTGGACATTGGCACTGAAGCTTTCTTT.

This clonotype was seen repeatedly, ten times or more. This chain links TRBV7-9 with TRBJ2-3, with a weak D call TRBD1 (6 bases). This CDR3 spans 15 amino acids. Germline values: CDR1 SEHNR, CDR2 FQNEAQ (reference sequence). Trimming pared 4 bases from V and 7 bases from J, leaving 18 bases between. CDR3 DNA sequence: TGTGCCAGCAGCTCGGACAGCCTTGGTCCCCATACGCAGTATTTT. It encodes CASSSDSLGPHTQYF.

This clonotype was recorded many times. The chain couples TRBV20-1 to TRBJ2-7; TRBD1 might be the D (6 bases). Trimming took 0 bases from V and 3 from J, leaving 15 bases between them. Germline values: CDR1 DFQATT, CDR2 SNEGSKA (reference sequence). The CDR3 covers 15 residues. The CDR3 here is CSARDRAGVHYEQYV. CDR3 DNA: TGCAGTGCTAGAGATAGGGCAGGGGTTCACTACGAGCAGTACGTC.

This clonotype was counted ten times or more. The chain links TRBV5-1 to TRBJ2-2; 7 bases map to TRBD1. The CDR3 spans 15 residues. V shed 1 base, J shed 1 base, and the junction held 1 base outside the gene matches. CDR1 is SGHRS and CDR2 is YFSETQ in the germline V gene. The DNA of the CDR3 is TGCGCCAGCAGCTTGAGGACAGGGAACACCGGGGAGCTGTTTTTT. Encoded protein: CASSLRTGNTGELFF. Drawing the rest from reference TRBV5-1 and TRBJ2-2, the complete variable domain is KAGVTQTPRYLIKTRGQQVTLSCSPISGHRSVSWYQQTPGQGLQFLFEYFSETQRNKGNFPGRFSGRQFSNSRSEMNVSTLELGDSALYLCASSLRTGNTGELFFGEGSRLTVL.

This clonotype appeared many times. The rearrangement joins TRBV4-1 to TRBJ2-1, with 10 bases fitting TRBD2. The CDR3 sequence is 20 residues long. With 0 bases clipped from V and 8 bases from J, the junction kept 19 bases outside the gene matches. Germline V lookup: CDR1 MGHRA, CDR2 YSYEKL. The CDR3 loop reads CASSQENLALAGALLYEQFF. CDR3 DNA: TGCGCCAGCAGCCAAGAAAACCTGGCTCTAGCGGGGGCCCTCCTATATGAGCAGTTCTTC.

The chain carries TRBV6-6 and TRBJ2-2; D is possibly TRBD1 (6 bases). CDR1 MNHNY and CDR2 SVGAGI come from the germline V gene (reference sequence). This CDR3 comprises 15 residues. With 7 bases removed from V and 3 bases from J, the gap between germline ends came to 15 bases. The DNA for the CDR3 is TGTGCCAGCAAATACGGACAGACCGACACCGGGGAGCTGTTTTTT. This codes for CASKYGQTDTGELFF.

In its sample, this clonotype was seen many times. This chain connects TRBV28 to TRBJ2-2; TRBD1 agrees at 7 bases. V was clipped by 4 bases and J by 4 bases; unmatched bases: 12. The CDR3 extends over 17 amino acids. Germline assignment: CDR1 MDHEN and CDR2 SYDVKM. The CDR3 nucleotides read TGTGCCAGCAGTTCCCTGGGACAGACAAAGCCCACCGGGGAGCTGTTTTTT. This encodes CASSSLGQTKPTGELFF.

In this sample, this clonotype turned up many times. This rearrangement joins TRBV7-2 to TRBJ1-5; 7 bases are shared with TRBD1. This CDR3 region has 15 residues. The germline gives CDR1 SGHTA, CDR2 FQGNSA. Unmatched junction bases numbered 10, after V lost 5 bases and J lost 6 bases. CDR3 loop: CASSLQGGAGQPQHF. For the CDR3, the DNA is TGTGCCAGCAGCCTACAAGGGGGCGCGGGTCAGCCCCAGCATTTT.

This clonotype was picked up many times. The V and J genes are TRBV14 and TRBJ2-1, with 8 bases aligning to TRBD2. Germline V gene sequence: CDR1 SGHDN, CDR2 FVKESK. This CDR3 is built from 15 residues. V was clipped by 3 bases and J by 5 bases; unmatched bases: 6. The DNA of the CDR3 is TGTGCCAGCAGCCAGTATCGGGGGGGCCACAATGAGCAGTTCTTC. Protein product: CASSQYRGGHNEQFF.

This clonotype showed up just a few times. The J gene is TRBJ2-5, the V gene TRBV29-1, with a weak D call TRBD1 (6 bases). The CDR3 has 13 amino acids. V was pared by 3 bases and J by 5 bases, with 13 bases between. CDR1 is SQVTM and CDR2 is ANQGSEA in the germline V gene. CDR3 amino acids: CSVERGLGETQYF. For the CDR3, the DNA is TGCAGCGTTGAGAGGGGGTTAGGTGAGACCCAGTACTTC.